The source of this T cell receptor (beta chain) is a study of blood T cell repertoires in COVID-19. Across the study: Italy, Spain and the United States were the sources of the convalescent and acute COVID-19 samples. From T cells, B-cell-depleted T cells, or PBMCs came the material, which was cDNA or gDNA.

The CDR3 length is 15 residues. J gave up 5 bases and V 4 bases, and 6 bases lay outside the gene matches. Germline V lookup: CDR1 KGHDR, CDR2 SFDVKD. TCRdb's copy holds only in-frame clones and misses some; the assay was immunoSEQ multiplex PCR. The sample consists of 200,000 to 250,000 clones, 85% to 90% of them appearing once. This sequence joins TRBV24-1 and TRBJ1-4; 7 bases agree with TRBD1. This TCR came from a man at least 80 years old with acute or convalescent COVID-19. Material: peripheral blood. The CDR3 region is CATSDPRQGNEKLFF. CDR3 coding DNA: TGTGCCACCAGTGACCCCCGACAGGGAAATGAAAAACTGTTTTTT.